A single sample gave rise to the 22 T cell receptor beta chains below, sequenced in a study of shared clonotypes between healthy human individuals (dated by TCRdb to about 2020). Library prep was done by the immunoSEQ multiplex PCR assay. TCRdb re-hosts the immuneACCESS table, in-frame sequences only. Its copies lack some clones; in the studies checked, an unresolved V gene accounts for under half of them, and the cause for the rest is not known. Within this sample are a few million clones, with more than 85% of them counted one time only. The ten biggest clones cover roughly 0.36% of the sample. Sequencing was done on a sample of naive CD4+ T cells from PBMCs. This specimen's cell subset or site label, interpreted: CD45RA+ positively selected. Every receptor here comes from a young man in good health. Some clones in this sample may be carry-over from other donors' samples.

This chain uses TRBV19 with TRBJ1-2, with D possibly TRBD1 on 5 matching bases. The germline V gene has CDR1 LNHDA and CDR2 SQIVND (reference sequence). The CDR3 extends over 14 amino acids. V was shortened by 7 bases and J by 0 bases, with 12 bases between the two germline ends. CDR3 protein: CASMGTKANYGYTF. CDR3 nucleotide sequence: TGTGCCAGTATGGGGACTAAAGCTAACTATGGCTACACCTTC.

The V call is TRBV18, the J call TRBJ2-3; D is tentatively TRBD1 or TRBD2 (5 bases each). V gave up 4 bases and J gave up 4 bases, with 12 bases separating them. Germline V gene lookup returns CDR1 KGHSH and CDR2 LQKENI. CDR3 length: 14 amino acids. The CDR3 protein is CASSLGLGADTQYF. CDR3 DNA sequence: TGTGCCAGCTCACTCGGACTGGGGGCAGATACGCAGTATTTT.

The chain uses TRBV7-3 and TRBJ2-7; unclear D gene. The germline V gene encodes CDR1 SGHTA and CDR2 FQGTGA. The CDR3 spans 14 residues. V lost 2 bases and J lost 3, with 11 bases in between. The CDR3 region is CASSLGVSSYEQYF. As DNA, the CDR3 is TGTGCCAGCAGCTTAGGGGTTAGCAGCTACGAGCAGTACTTC.

This chain connects TRBV5-1 to TRBJ2-2; 9 bases agree with TRBD1. Germline trimming cut 4 bases from V and 6 bases from J; bases unmatched to any gene: 16. Germline CDR1 and CDR2: SGHRS and YFSETQ. There are 18 residues in the CDR3. The CDR3 nucleotides read TGCGCCAGCAGCGCACTGGGACAGGGCAAATCGATTCCCGGGGAGCTGTTTTTT. Translated: CASSALGQGKSIPGELFF.

CDR3 bases: TGCGCCAGCAGCTTTGCTGGACAGTACTCAGTGGCCGGGGAGCTGTTTTTT. Protein sequence: CASSFAGQYSVAGELFF. V usage is TRBV5-1 and J usage is TRBJ2-2, with D perhaps matching TRBD1 (6 bases). CDR1 and CDR2 (germline): SGHRS, YFSETQ. V was clipped by 2 bases and J by 6 bases, with 20 bases between them. This CDR3 comprises 17 residues.

V gene TRBV6-5 combines with J gene TRBJ2-6; D remains unclear. V lost 4 bases to trimming and J lost 4 bases, with 11 bases between them. This CDR3 region has 15 residues. CDR1 MNHEY and CDR2 SVGAGI come from the germline V gene. The DNA for the CDR3 is TGTGCCAGCAGTTCCTTCAGAACCGGGGCCAACGTCCTGACTTTC. This codes for CASSSFRTGANVLTF.

This sequence joins TRBV11-2 and TRBJ2-7, with D perhaps given as TRBD1 or TRBD2 (5 bases each). The CDR3 covers 16 residues. The V gene lost 5 bases and the J gene lost 1 base, with 18 bases spanning the gap. Germline-derived CDR1 and CDR2 are SGHAT and FQNNGV. The DNA for the CDR3 is TGTGCCAGCAGCCCCCTGTCCGAGAGGGGTTCCTACGAGCAGTACTTC. Translating it yields CASSPLSERGSYEQYF.

The sample holds one count of this clone. The gene calls are TRBV28 and TRBJ2-7; maybe TRBD2 (6 bases). V lost 6 bases, J lost 3 bases, and 18 bases lay in between. In germline, CDR1 is MDHEN, CDR2 SYDVKM. The CDR3 is 15 amino acids. The CDR3 bases are TGTGCCAGCAGCCAACCGGGGGTAGGAGGCTACGAGCAGTACTTC. Translated: CASSQPGVGGYEQYF.

The CDR3 DNA is TGTGCCAGCAAAAGGGACGGGGAGCTGTTTTTT. It yields the protein CASKRDGELFF. The chain carries TRBV7-9 and TRBJ2-2; no definite D call. The CDR3 sequence is 11 residues long. The ends were cut back, 7 bases at V and 7 bases at J, with 7 bases in the middle. The V gene's germline CDR1 is SEHNR and CDR2 FQNEAQ (reference sequence).

The J gene is TRBJ2-2, the V gene TRBV21-1. TRBV21-1 is noted as a pseudogene. The CDR3 has 19 amino acids. CDR3 coding DNA: TGTGCCAGCAGCAAAGGAGGGGGGTATTCAAGCGGGTACACCGGGGAGCTGTTTTTT. Its translation: CASSKGGGYSSGYTGELFF.

CDR3 sequence: CASSLDLGTNEKLFF. Here the CDR3 DNA reads TGTGCCAGCAGTTTAGATCTCGGGACGAATGAAAAACTGTTTTTT. The chain is built from TRBV28 and TRBJ1-4; tentatively, D is TRBD1 (5 bases). This CDR3 region has 15 residues. From germline, CDR1 is MDHEN and CDR2 SYDVKM. Trimming shortened V by 2 bases and J by 5 bases, and 12 bases separated the two germline ends.

The rearrangement joins TRBV6-5 to TRBJ1-1; D is undetermined. CDR1 MNHEY and CDR2 SVGAGI come from the germline V gene. The CDR3 is 14 amino acids. Trimming stripped 6 bases from V and 0 bases from J, with 11 bases between. CDR3 loop: CASRLQLMNTEAFF. The CDR3 DNA reads as TGTGCCAGCAGGCTACAGCTCATGAACACTGAAGCTTTCTTT.

This chain joins TRBV6-5 and TRBJ1-4; D gene ambiguous. The CDR3 runs 16 residues. Germline V lookup: CDR1 MNHEY, CDR2 SVGAGI. The germline V and J ends were trimmed by 1 base and 5 bases, with 14 bases remaining between them. CDR3: CASSYLYTAVNEKLFF. The CDR3 nucleotides are TGTGCCAGCAGTTACTTGTACACAGCCGTCAATGAAAAACTGTTTTTT.

Written as DNA, the CDR3 is TGTGCCAGCAGCCAGCTAGCGGGAGGGCTGACAGATACGCAGTATTTT. It encodes CASSQLAGGLTDTQYF. The chain has TRBV5-6 and TRBJ2-3, with 12 bases lining up with TRBD2. The V gene's germline CDR1 is SGHDT and CDR2 YYEEEE. This CDR3 is 16 amino acids long. After removal of 4 bases from V and 3 bases from J, the junction contained 6 bases not matched to a gene.

V gene TRBV2 combines with J gene TRBJ2-1; D ambiguous. CDR1 is SNHLY and CDR2 is FYNNEI in the germline V gene. V was trimmed by 6 bases and J by 7 bases, leaving 7 bases between them. The CDR3 consists of 11 residues. The CDR3 region is CASRNENEQFF. CDR3 nucleotides: TGTGCCAGCAGGAACGAAAATGAGCAGTTCTTC.

This clone was seen more than once but under ten times. The chain couples TRBV9 to TRBJ1-1, with D uncertain. V lost 4 bases and J lost 1, with 8 bases in between. The CDR3 has 13 residues. Per the germline V gene, CDR1 is SGDLS and CDR2 is YYNGEE. The CDR3 DNA sequence: TGTGCCAGCAGCCGGGCTACGAACACTGAAGCTTTCTTT. Residues: CASSRATNTEAFF.

The rearrangement uses TRBV19 and TRBJ1-5; 7 positions match TRBD1. The V gene end was trimmed by 7 bases and the J gene end by 6 bases; junction bases not matched to a gene: 15. The CDR3 consists of 16 residues. The germline V gene has CDR1 LNHDA and CDR2 SQIVND (reference sequence). CDR3 amino acids: CASNDDRAESFQPQHF. CDR3 DNA sequence: TGTGCCAGTAACGATGACAGGGCTGAAAGTTTTCAGCCCCAGCATTTT.

The genes are TRBV29-1 and TRBJ2-1; D is undetermined. Per germline, CDR1 SQVTM and CDR2 ANQGSEA. V lost 7 bases and J 2 bases, leaving 18 bases between the germline ends. This CDR3 is built from 15 residues. DNA for the CDR3: TGCAGCGCTCGGGCGACACTTCACCCCTACAATGAGCAGTTCTTC. Protein product: CSARATLHPYNEQFF.

V usage is TRBV28 and J usage is TRBJ2-6, with 11 bases lining up with TRBD1. CDR3 length equals 17 residues. Germline CDR1 MDHEN, CDR2 SYDVKM. Unmatched junction bases numbered 8, after V lost 7 bases and J lost 3 bases. The CDR3 region has the DNA TGTGCCAGCAACTGGGGACAGGGGGTTCTTGGGGCCAACGTCCTGACTTTC. This codes for CASNWGQGVLGANVLTF.

The J gene is TRBJ1-1, the V gene TRBV28; 12 nucleotides align to TRBD1. Germline values: CDR1 MDHEN, CDR2 SYDVKM. The V segment lost 9 bases and the J segment 4 bases; nucleotides outside the gene matches: 12. This CDR3 contains 16 residues. The CDR3 bases are TGTGCCAGTAAGCCGGGTGGGACAGGGGGCGTCACTGAAGCTTTCTTT. Its translation is CASKPGGTGGVTEAFF.

J is TRBJ1-1 and V is TRBV25-1; 7 nucleotides align to TRBD1. The CDR3 spans 14 residues. Germline loops: CDR1 MGHDK, CDR2 SYGVNS. Trimming removed 7 bases from V and 1 base from J; junction bases left unmatched: 6. CDR3 protein: CASTKGGTNTEAFF. CDR3 coding DNA: TGTGCCAGCACCAAAGGGGGCACGAACACTGAAGCTTTCTTT.

As regards this clone: Other DNA sequences within the sample encode an identical CDR3. The chain uses TRBV9 and TRBJ2-1; 8 bases fit TRBD2. Germline V gene sequence: CDR1 SGDLS, CDR2 YYNGEE. The CDR3 loop spans 15 amino acids. V trimming: 0 bases; J trimming: 4 bases; junction bases outside the gene matches: 3. CDR3 coding DNA: TGTGCCAGCAGCGTAGTTAGCGGGACATACAATGAGCAGTTCTTC. This gives the protein CASSVVSGTYNEQFF.